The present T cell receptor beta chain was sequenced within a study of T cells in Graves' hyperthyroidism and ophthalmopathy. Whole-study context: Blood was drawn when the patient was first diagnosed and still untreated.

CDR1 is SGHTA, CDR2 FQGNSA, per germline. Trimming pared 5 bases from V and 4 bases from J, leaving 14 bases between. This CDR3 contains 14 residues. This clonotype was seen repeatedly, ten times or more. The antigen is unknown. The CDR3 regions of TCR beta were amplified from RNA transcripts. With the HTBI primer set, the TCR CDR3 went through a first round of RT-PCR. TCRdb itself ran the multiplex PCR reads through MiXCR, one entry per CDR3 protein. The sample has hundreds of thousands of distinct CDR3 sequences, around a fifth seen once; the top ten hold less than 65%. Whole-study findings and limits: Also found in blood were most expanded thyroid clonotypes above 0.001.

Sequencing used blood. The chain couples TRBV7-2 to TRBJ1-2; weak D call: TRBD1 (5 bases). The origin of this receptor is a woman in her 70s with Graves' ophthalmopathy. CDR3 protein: CASSRGGDGYGYTF. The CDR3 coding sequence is TGTGCCAGCAGCAGGGGAGGGGATGGCTATGGCTACACCTTC. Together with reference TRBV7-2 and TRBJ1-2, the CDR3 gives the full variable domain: GAGVSQSPSNKVTEKGKDVELRCDPISGHTALYWYRQSLGQGLEFLIYFQGNSAPDKSGLPSDRFSAERTGGSVSTLTIQRTQQEDSAVYLCASSRGGDGYGYTFGSGTRLTVV.